This TCR beta chain was documented in a study of identical twins. TCRdb processed the 5' RACE reads anew with MiXCR; each CDR3 protein has one entry. The table shows 500,000 or so distinct CDR3 sequences, with roughly an eighth occurring only once. This CDR3 is 13 amino acids long. Germline V gene sequence: CDR1 SGHTA, CDR2 FQGNSA. Trimming took off 6 bases at V and 5 bases at J, with 13 bases between the two ends. This sample also belongs to another study, concerning yellow fever vaccine responses in identical twins. That work contributes: The T cell response to vaccination in identical twins was reportedly partly convergent and partly personalized.

Sequenced input: CD4+ T cells sorted from blood. The chain is built from TRBV7-2 and TRBJ2-5; TRBD2 is a possible D gene (6 bases). The source is a woman between 18 and 29 years old in good health. In DNA, the CDR3 is TGTGCCAGCAGGACGACTAGGGAGGAGACCCAGTACTTC. Its translation: CASRTTREETQYF.